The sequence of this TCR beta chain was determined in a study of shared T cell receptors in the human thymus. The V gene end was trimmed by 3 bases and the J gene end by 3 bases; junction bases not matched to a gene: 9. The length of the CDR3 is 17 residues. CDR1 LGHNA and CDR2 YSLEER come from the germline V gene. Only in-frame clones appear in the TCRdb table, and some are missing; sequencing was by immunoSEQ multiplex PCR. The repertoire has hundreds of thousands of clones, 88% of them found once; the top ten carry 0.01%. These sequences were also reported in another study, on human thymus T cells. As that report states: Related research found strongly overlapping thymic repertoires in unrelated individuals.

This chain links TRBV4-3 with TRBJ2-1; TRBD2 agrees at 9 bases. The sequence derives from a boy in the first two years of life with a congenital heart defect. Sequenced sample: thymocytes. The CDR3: CASSQDLAGWHYNEQFF. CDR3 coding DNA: TGCGCCAGCAGCCAGGATCTAGCGGGGTGGCACTACAATGAGCAGTTCTTC.